The 30 T cell receptor beta chains presented below share a single source sample, sequenced in a study of spatial heterogeneity in lung cancer. TCRdb itself ran the 5' RACE reads through MiXCR, one entry per CDR3 protein. The sample carries over 85,000 distinct CDR3 sequences, roughly 19% recorded once. Specified time point: blood at routine non-recurrence follow-up after resection. Sequenced here: PBMCs, sampled at follow-up. The receptor source for this set is a male donor with early-stage non-small cell lung cancer.

This clonotype was counted only a few times. The rearrangement links TRBV6-1 to TRBJ1-2; D not certain. Germline CDR1 is MNHNS and CDR2 is SASEGT. V lost 1 base, J lost 4 bases, and 19 bases lay in between. This CDR3 comprises 17 residues. CDR3 coding DNA: TGTGCCAGCAGTGAAGACCCCGGGAGGGATCCCCCCTATGGCTACACCTTC. It specifies CASSEDPGRDPPYGYTF.

This clonotype has at least ten counts. The CDR3 bases are TGTGCCACCAGCAGAGATCCCAGGGGCTCCTACAATGAGCAGTTCTTC. Residues: CATSRDPRGSYNEQFF. The V and J genes are TRBV15 and TRBJ2-1, with a tentative D call TRBD1 (6 bases). CDR1 is LNHNV, CDR2 YYDKDF, per germline (reference sequence). The V gene lost 0 bases and the J gene lost 0 bases, with 9 bases spanning the gap. The length of the CDR3 is 16 residues. The variable domain in full, completed from reference TRBV15 and TRBJ2-1, reads DAMVIQNPRYQVTQFGKPVTLSCSQTLNHNVMYWYQQKSSQAPKLLFHYYDKDFNNEADTPDNFQSRRPNTSFCFLDIRSPGLGDTAMYLCATSRDPRGSYNEQFFGPGTRLTVL.

This clonotype appeared a few times. Written as DNA, the CDR3 is TGCAGCGTTGCCCCCGGGACTAGCGGGGGGGCGAATGAGCAGTTCTTC. The encoded protein is CSVAPGTSGGANEQFF. The chain uses TRBV29-1 and TRBJ2-1; 16 nucleotides align to TRBD2. Germline values: CDR1 SQVTM, CDR2 ANQGSEA. The CDR3 runs to 16 residues. Trimming at V came to 4 bases and at J to 7 bases, leaving 7 bases not matched to a gene.

A note on this clonotype: The junction differs from germline at one of its ends, possibly a read error. This chain links TRBV29-1 with TRBJ2-1; D is undetermined. There are 12 residues in the CDR3. Germline V gene data show CDR1 as SQVTM and CDR2 as ANQGSEA. The CDR3 DNA sequence: TGCAGCGTCAAGATCTCCTACAATGAGCGGTTCTTC. This translates into CSVKISYNERFF.

The chain uses TRBV15 and TRBJ2-3, with TRBD2 matching 12 bases. The length of the CDR3 is 18 residues. J was trimmed by 4 bases and V by 2 bases; bases with no gene match: 10. Germline CDR1 reads LNHNV; CDR2 reads YYDKDF (reference sequence). This chain's CDR3 is CATSRLRSSGGDADTQYF. DNA for the CDR3: TGTGCCACCAGCAGACTCCGCTCTAGCGGGGGGGACGCAGATACGCAGTATTTT.

The chain couples TRBV6-5 to TRBJ1-5, with no clear D. The CDR3 runs to 15 residues. Germline lookup yields CDR1 MNHEY and CDR2 SVGAGI. V was pared by 6 bases and J by 9 bases, with 21 bases between. The CDR3 here is CASRPGGYREWPQHF. The DNA of the CDR3 is TGTGCCAGCAGACCTGGAGGCTACCGGGAGTGGCCCCAGCATTTT.

This clonotype was counted at least ten times. This sequence joins TRBV10-3 and TRBJ1-4, with D uncertain. Germline V gene lookup returns CDR1 ENHRY and CDR2 SYGVKD. This CDR3 is 16 amino acids long. Trimming took 5 bases from V and 0 from J, leaving 13 bases between them. The chain's CDR3 is CAISSKQIATNEKLFF. The CDR3 DNA reads TGTGCCATCAGTTCTAAGCAGATTGCAACTAATGAAAAACTGTTTTTT.

The chain combines TRBV5-1 with TRBJ2-7; D unclear. V lost 0 bases, J lost 2 bases, and 9 bases lay in between. Looked up from germline, CDR1 is SGHRS and CDR2 is YFSETQ. This CDR3 spans 14 amino acids. CDR3 residues: CASSLDVGTYEQYF. The CDR3 region has the DNA TGCGCCAGCAGCTTGGACGTCGGAACCTACGAGCAGTACTTC.

This chain uses TRBV20-1 with TRBJ1-5, with D possibly matching TRBD1 (5 bases). Per the germline V gene, CDR1 is DFQATT and CDR2 is SNEGSKA (reference sequence). Trimming stripped 6 bases from V and 7 bases from J, with 16 bases between. The CDR3 has 13 amino acids. This CDR3 is CSARRGDRQPQHF. The CDR3, as DNA: TGCAGTGCCCGGAGAGGGGATAGGCAGCCCCAGCATTTT.

The chain uses TRBV6-1 and TRBJ2-1; a weak D match, TRBD2 (7 bases). This CDR3 is built from 17 residues. Germline V gene sequence: CDR1 MNHNS, CDR2 SASEGT. Trimming cost V 0 bases and J 5 bases, with 17 bases left between them. CDR3 region: CASSEAPGGGQNNEQFF. For the CDR3, the DNA is TGTGCCAGCAGTGAAGCGCCGGGGGGCGGGCAAAACAATGAGCAGTTCTTC.

This clonotype occurred many times. This chain joins TRBV5-5 and TRBJ1-1; TRBD1 might be the D (6 bases). The CDR3 covers 15 residues. V lost 0 bases and J lost 4, with 13 bases in between. In germline, CDR1 is SGHKS, CDR2 YYEKEE (reference sequence). For the CDR3, the DNA is TGTGCCAGCAGCTTGGCCAGGGGCGCAGGCACTGAAGCTTTCTTT. It translates to CASSLARGAGTEAFF.

The table lists this clonotype with a few counts. The chain recombines TRBV24-1 with TRBJ2-3; 9 bases match TRBD1. Germline V gene data show CDR1 as KGHDR and CDR2 as SFDVKD. This CDR3 spans 14 amino acids. With 5 bases clipped from V and 2 bases from J, the junction kept 1 base outside the gene matches. CDR3 sequence (DNA): TGTGCCACCAGTGGGGACAGGGTCACAGATACGCAGTATTTT. Amino acid sequence: CATSGDRVTDTQYF.

The J gene is TRBJ1-2, the V gene TRBV5-8; D remains ambiguous. The CDR3 is made up of 15 amino acids. Germline V gene lookup returns CDR1 SGHTS and CDR2 YDEGEE. Between the trimmed V and J ends, which lost 2 bases and 3 bases, there was a span of 14 bases. CDR3 sequence: CASSLVSGGYYGYTF. In DNA, the CDR3 is TGTGCCAGCAGCTTAGTTTCAGGCGGATACTATGGCTACACCTTC.

This rearrangement joins TRBV10-1 to TRBJ1-1; D gene ambiguous. V shed 8 bases and J shed 0 bases, with 7 bases lying between them. The CDR3 length is 12 residues. The germline CDR1 and CDR2 sequences are WNHNN and SYGVQD (reference sequence). CDR3 region: CASQTLNTEAFF. CDR3 coding DNA: TGCGCCAGCCAGACACTGAACACTGAAGCTTTCTTT.

The genes are TRBV5-6 and TRBJ2-7, with TRBD1 matching 9 bases. The CDR3 is made up of 15 amino acids. Germline V gene sequence: CDR1 SGHDT, CDR2 YYEEEE. The V and J ends lost 3 bases and 2 bases, in that order; junction bases with no gene match: 6. The CDR3 is CASSSWGTGTYEQYF. CDR3 nucleotide sequence: TGTGCCAGCAGCTCTTGGGGGACAGGGACCTACGAGCAGTACTTC.

The genes are TRBV3-1 and TRBJ2-7; a possible D gene is TRBD2 (5 bases). V lost 4 bases and J lost 7, with 11 bases in between. CDR1 and CDR2 (germline): LGHDT, YNNKEL (reference sequence). The CDR3 is 12 amino acids. The CDR3 region is CASSPGGREQYV. CDR3 bases: TGTGCCAGCAGCCCGGGCGGGCGGGAGCAGTACGTC.

J is TRBJ2-1 and V is TRBV7-2; maybe TRBD1 (5 bases). Trimming pared 4 bases from V and 6 bases from J, leaving 13 bases between. The CDR3 runs 14 residues. The V gene's germline CDR1 is SGHTA and CDR2 FQGNSA. The CDR3 bases are TGTGCCAGCAGCTCCGACAGTGGCCTCAATGAGCAGTTCTTC. Amino acid sequence: CASSSDSGLNEQFF. Complete variable domain (other parts from reference TRBV7-2 and TRBJ2-1): GAGVSQSPSNKVTEKGKDVELRCDPISGHTALYWYRQSLGQGLEFLIYFQGNSAPDKSGLPSDRFSAERTGGSVSTLTIQRTQQEDSAVYLCASSSDSGLNEQFFGPGTRLTVL.

In this sample, this clonotype turned up many times. This chain connects TRBV11-3 to TRBJ2-1; the D call may be TRBD1 or TRBD2 (6 bases each). V lost 1 base, J lost 5 bases, and 9 bases lay in between. This CDR3 is built from 14 residues. Germline V gene lookup returns CDR1 SGHNT and CDR2 YENEEA. CDR3 loop: CASSLGGANNEQFF. Here the CDR3 DNA reads TGTGCCAGCAGCTTAGGGGGGGCGAACAATGAGCAGTTCTTC. The whole variable domain, remainder taken from reference TRBV11-3 and TRBJ2-1, is EAGVVQSPRYKIIEKKQPVAFWCNPISGHNTLYWYLQNLGQGPELLIRYENEEAVDDSQLPKDRFSAERLKGVDSTLKIQPAELGDSAVYLCASSLGGANNEQFFGPGTRLTVL.

On this clonotype itself: One end of the junction varies from germline; a read error may be responsible. The chain carries TRBV24-1 and TRBJ1-5, with TRBD1 identical over 7 bases. This CDR3 is built from 14 residues. Germline CDR1 is KGHDR and CDR2 is SFDVKD. The CDR3 here is CATNDPTGAQPQHF. The CDR3 nucleotides are TGTGCCACCAATGATCCCACAGGGGCGCAGCCCCAGCATTTT.

As for this clonotype: This may stem from a read error, because a much larger clone lies one nucleotide away. V usage is TRBV9 and J usage is TRBJ2-7; 10 bases fit TRBD2. The CDR3 is 15 residues long. Germline V gene sequence: CDR1 SGDLS, CDR2 YYNGEE. The CDR3 DNA reads TGTGCCAGCAGCGTAACGTCTAGCGGGAGTCACGAGCAGAACTTC. As protein: CASSVTSSGSHEQNF.

The rearrangement links TRBV10-2 to TRBJ2-3; TRBD2 aligns across 11 bases. Germline CDR1 and CDR2: WSHSY and SAAADI. This CDR3 is built from 17 residues. The J segment lost 6 bases and the V segment lost 3 bases, leaving 11 bases of the junction unmatched. CDR3 in amino acids: CASSDTHTSGGGDTQYF. CDR3 DNA: TGCGCCAGCAGTGACACGCACACTAGCGGGGGAGGGGATACGCAGTATTTT.

This chain connects TRBV20-1 to TRBJ2-2; D is possibly TRBD1 or TRBD2 (5 bases each). Trimming pared 0 bases from V and 6 bases from J, leaving 11 bases between. Looked up from germline, CDR1 is DFQATT and CDR2 is SNEGSKA (reference sequence). This CDR3 contains 14 residues. The CDR3 is CSARDPRGPGELFF. CDR3 bases: TGCAGTGCTAGAGATCCTCGGGGCCCCGGGGAGCTGTTTTTT.

This rearrangement joins TRBV5-1 to TRBJ1-1; D may be TRBD1 (6 bases). The length of the CDR3 is 16 residues. Trimming removed 0 bases from V and 5 bases from J, with 17 bases in between. From germline, CDR1 is SGHRS and CDR2 YFSETQ. CDR3 amino acids: CASSLAEGGIFTEAFF. The CDR3, as DNA: TGCGCCAGCAGCTTGGCCGAAGGGGGAATATTTACTGAAGCTTTCTTT.

There are a few counts of this clonotype. The chain joins TRBV20-1 to TRBJ2-3; the D gene could be TRBD1 or TRBD2 (5 bases each). Looked up from germline, CDR1 is DFQATT and CDR2 is SNEGSKA (reference sequence). The V and J ends lost 3 bases and 0 bases respectively, with 10 bases between them. The CDR3 covers 14 residues. For the CDR3, the DNA is TGCAGTGCTAGGAGGGGCACCAGCACAGATACGCAGTATTTT. This sequence encodes CSARRGTSTDTQYF.

The chain is built from TRBV12-5 and TRBJ1-5, with D tentatively TRBD1 (5 bases). The germline V gene encodes CDR1 LGHNT and CDR2 FRNRAP. The CDR3 sequence is 19 residues long. Trimming took 2 bases from V and 4 from J, leaving 24 bases between them. The CDR3 region has the DNA TGTGCTAGTGGTTTGATACGGGACGGTCAAACGCAGAGTAATCAGCCCCAGCATTTT. Translating gives CASGLIRDGQTQSNQPQHF.

This clonotype turned up a few times. This rearrangement joins TRBV5-6 to TRBJ1-1; D unresolved. Germline V CDR1 and CDR2: SGHDT, YYEEEE. The CDR3 extends over 14 amino acids. V lost 1 base, J lost 3 bases, and 10 bases lay in between. The DNA of the CDR3 is TGTGCCAGCAGCTTGACTTTCGAGCACACTGAAGCTTTCTTT. As protein: CASSLTFEHTEAFF.

This clonotype occurred a few times. This chain connects TRBV5-4 to TRBJ2-1; the match to TRBD2 covers 7 bases. The V gene's germline CDR1 is SGHNT and CDR2 YYREEE (reference sequence). V lost 2 bases to trimming and J lost 7 bases; unmatched junction nucleotides: 9. This CDR3 spans 15 amino acids. The CDR3 reads CASSLAGRARNEQFF. The CDR3, as DNA: TGTGCCAGCAGCTTAGCGGGACGCGCTAGGAATGAGCAGTTCTTC.

The chain combines TRBV7-9 with TRBJ2-3, with D possibly being TRBD1 or TRBD2 (5 bases each). The V and J ends lost 1 base and 4 bases respectively, with 12 bases between them. The germline V gene encodes CDR1 SEHNR and CDR2 FQNEAQ (reference sequence). The CDR3 extends over 15 amino acids. Written as DNA, the CDR3 is TGTGCCAGCAGCTTAGTTGAGGGGAGCCCAGATACGCAGTATTTT. Its translation: CASSLVEGSPDTQYF.

This clonotype was detected only a few times. The chain recombines TRBV12-3 or TRBV12-4 with TRBJ1-3, with unresolved D. V shed 2 bases and J shed 0 bases, with 11 bases lying between them. The CDR3 sequence is 16 residues long. Here the CDR3 DNA reads TGTGCCAGCAGTTTAAACCGATATAGCTCTGGAAACACCATATATTTT. Its translation is CASSLNRYSSGNTIYF.

This clonotype was picked up a small number of times. The gene calls are TRBV11-2 and TRBJ2-2; perhaps D is TRBD1 or TRBD2 (5 bases each). Trimming shortened V by 6 bases and J by 5 bases, and 19 bases separated the two germline ends. Germline V CDR1 and CDR2: SGHAT, FQNNGV. This CDR3 is built from 16 residues. The CDR3 DNA follows: TGTGCCAGCAGGTCCGGGACCGCCCCAGGTACCGGGGAGCTGTTTTTT. As protein: CASRSGTAPGTGELFF.